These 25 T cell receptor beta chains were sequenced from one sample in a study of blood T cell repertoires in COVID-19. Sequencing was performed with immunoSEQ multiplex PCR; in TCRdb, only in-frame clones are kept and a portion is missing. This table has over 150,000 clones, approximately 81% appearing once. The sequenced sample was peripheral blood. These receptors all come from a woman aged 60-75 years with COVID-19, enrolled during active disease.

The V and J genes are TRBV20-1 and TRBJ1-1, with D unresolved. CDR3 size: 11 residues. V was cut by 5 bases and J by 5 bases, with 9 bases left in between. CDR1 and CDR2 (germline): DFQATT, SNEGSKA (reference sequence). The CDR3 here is CSALPGTEAFF. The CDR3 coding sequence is TGCAGTGCTCTCCCCGGGACTGAAGCTTTCTTT.

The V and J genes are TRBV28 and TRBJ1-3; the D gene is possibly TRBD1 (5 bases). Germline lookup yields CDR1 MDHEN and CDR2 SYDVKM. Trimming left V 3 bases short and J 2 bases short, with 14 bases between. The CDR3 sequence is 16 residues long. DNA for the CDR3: TGTGCCAGCAGTTTGCAAGGGGAAGGGCCTGGAAACACCATATATTTT. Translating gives CASSLQGEGPGNTIYF.

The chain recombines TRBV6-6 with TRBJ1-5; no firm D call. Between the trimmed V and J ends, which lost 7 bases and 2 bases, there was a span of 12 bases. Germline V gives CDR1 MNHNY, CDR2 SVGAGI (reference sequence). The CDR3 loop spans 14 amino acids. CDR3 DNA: TGTGCCAGCACTCCTCCCAGTGGCAATCAGCCCCAGCATTTT. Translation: CASTPPSGNQPQHF.

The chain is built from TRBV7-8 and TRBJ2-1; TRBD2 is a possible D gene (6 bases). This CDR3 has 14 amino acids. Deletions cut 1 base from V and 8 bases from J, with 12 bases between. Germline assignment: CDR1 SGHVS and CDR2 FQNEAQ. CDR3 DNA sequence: TGTGCCAGCAGCTTAGTGCGGGATGGCGATGAGCAGTTCTTC. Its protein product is CASSLVRDGDEQFF.

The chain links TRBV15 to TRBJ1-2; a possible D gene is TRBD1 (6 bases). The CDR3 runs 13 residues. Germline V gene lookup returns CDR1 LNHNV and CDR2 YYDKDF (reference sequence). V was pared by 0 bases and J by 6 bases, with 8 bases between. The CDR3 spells CATSRDGTNGYTF. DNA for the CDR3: TGTGCCACCAGCAGAGATGGGACAAATGGCTACACCTTC.

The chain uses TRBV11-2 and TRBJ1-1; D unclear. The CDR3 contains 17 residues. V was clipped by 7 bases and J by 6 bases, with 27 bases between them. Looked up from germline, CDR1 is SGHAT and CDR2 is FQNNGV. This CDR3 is CASNRDQNFISRPEAFF. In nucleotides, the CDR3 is TGTGCCAGCAACCGGGATCAGAATTTTATATCGAGGCCTGAAGCTTTCTTT.

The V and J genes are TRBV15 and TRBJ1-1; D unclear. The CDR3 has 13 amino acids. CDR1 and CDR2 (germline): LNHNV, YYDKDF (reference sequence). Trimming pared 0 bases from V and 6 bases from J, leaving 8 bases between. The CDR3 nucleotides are TGTGCCACCAGCAGAGACCTGGGCGCTGAAGCTTTCTTT. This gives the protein CATSRDLGAEAFF.

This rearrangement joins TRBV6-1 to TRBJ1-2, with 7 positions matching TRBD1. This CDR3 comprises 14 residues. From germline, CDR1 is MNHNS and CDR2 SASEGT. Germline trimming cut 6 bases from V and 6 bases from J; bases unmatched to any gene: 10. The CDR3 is CASRKTGVLDGYTF. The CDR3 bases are TGTGCCAGCAGAAAAACAGGGGTTCTCGATGGCTACACCTTC.

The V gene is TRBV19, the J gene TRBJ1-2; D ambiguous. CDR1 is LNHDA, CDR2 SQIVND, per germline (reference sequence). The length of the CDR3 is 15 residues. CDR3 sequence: CAVRAGSHQTYGYTF. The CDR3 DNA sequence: TGTGCTGTGCGGGCAGGATCCCATCAAACCTATGGCTACACCTTC.

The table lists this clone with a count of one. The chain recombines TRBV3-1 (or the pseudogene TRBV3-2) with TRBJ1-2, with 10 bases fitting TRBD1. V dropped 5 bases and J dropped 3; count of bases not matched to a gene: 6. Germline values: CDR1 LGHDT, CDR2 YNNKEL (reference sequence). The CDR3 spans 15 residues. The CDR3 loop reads CASSRGGQGYYGYTF. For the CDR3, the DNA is TGTGCCAGCAGCAGAGGGGGACAGGGGTACTATGGCTACACCTTC.

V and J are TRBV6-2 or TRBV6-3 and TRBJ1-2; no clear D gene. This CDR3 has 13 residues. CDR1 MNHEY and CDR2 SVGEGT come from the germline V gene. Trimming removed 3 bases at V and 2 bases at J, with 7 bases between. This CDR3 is CASSYSTNYGYTF. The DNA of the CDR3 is TGTGCCAGCAGTTATTCGACAAACTATGGCTACACCTTC.

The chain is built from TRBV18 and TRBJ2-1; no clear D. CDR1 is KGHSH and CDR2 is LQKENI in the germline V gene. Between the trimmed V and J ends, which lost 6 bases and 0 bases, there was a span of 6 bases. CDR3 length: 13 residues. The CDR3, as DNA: TGTGCCAGCTCCTCGTCCTCCTACAATGAGCAGTTCTTC. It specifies CASSSSSYNEQFF.

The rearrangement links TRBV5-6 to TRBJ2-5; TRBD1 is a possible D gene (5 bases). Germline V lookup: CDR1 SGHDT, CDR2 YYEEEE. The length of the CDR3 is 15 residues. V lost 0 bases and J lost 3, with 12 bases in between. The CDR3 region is CASSLAGQGKETQYF. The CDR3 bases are TGTGCCAGCAGCTTGGCTGGCCAGGGTAAAGAGACCCAGTACTTC.

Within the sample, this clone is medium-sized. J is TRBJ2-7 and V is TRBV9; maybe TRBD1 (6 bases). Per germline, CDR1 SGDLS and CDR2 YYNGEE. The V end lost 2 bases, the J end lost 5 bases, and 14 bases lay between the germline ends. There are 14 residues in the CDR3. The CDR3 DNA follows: TGTGCCAGCAGCGTCGGGACACCCACTAACGAGCAGTACTTC. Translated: CASSVGTPTNEQYF.

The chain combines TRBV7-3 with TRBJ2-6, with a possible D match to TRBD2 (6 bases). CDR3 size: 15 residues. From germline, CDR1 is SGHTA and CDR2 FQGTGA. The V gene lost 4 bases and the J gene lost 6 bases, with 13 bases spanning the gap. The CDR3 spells CASSSYSGKANVLTF. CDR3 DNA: TGTGCCAGCAGCTCATATAGCGGAAAGGCCAACGTCCTGACTTTC. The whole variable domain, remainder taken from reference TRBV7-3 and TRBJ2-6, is GAGVSQTPSNKVTEKGKYVELRCDPISGHTALYWYRQSLGQGPEFLIYFQGTGAADDSGLPNDRFFAVRPEGSVSTLKIQRTERGDSAVYLCASSSYSGKANVLTFGAGSRLTVL.

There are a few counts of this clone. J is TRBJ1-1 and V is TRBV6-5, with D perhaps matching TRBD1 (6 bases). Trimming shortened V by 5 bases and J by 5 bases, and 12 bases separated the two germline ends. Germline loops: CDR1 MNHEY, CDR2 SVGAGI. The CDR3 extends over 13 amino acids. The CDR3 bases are TGTGCCAGCAGTAAGGGGGTAGGGACTGAAGCTTTCTTT. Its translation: CASSKGVGTEAFF.

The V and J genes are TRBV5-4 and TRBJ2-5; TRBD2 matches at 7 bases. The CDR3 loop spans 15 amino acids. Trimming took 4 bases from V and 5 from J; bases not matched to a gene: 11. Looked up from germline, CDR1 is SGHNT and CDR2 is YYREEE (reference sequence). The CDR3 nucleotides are TGTGCCAGCAGCCCACCGGGGGGATTACGGGAGACCCAGTACTTC. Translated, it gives CASSPPGGLRETQYF.

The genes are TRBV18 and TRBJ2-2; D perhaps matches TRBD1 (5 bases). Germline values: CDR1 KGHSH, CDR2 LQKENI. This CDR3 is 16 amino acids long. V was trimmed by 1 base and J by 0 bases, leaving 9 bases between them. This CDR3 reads CASSPQGFANTGELFF. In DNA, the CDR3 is TGTGCCAGCTCACCACAGGGGTTCGCGAACACCGGGGAGCTGTTTTTT.

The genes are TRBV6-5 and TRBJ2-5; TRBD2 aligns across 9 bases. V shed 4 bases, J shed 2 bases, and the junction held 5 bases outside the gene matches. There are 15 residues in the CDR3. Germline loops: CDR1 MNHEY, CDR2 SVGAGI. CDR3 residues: CASSFSGSGQETQYF. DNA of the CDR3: TGTGCCAGCAGTTTTAGCGGGAGTGGGCAAGAGACCCAGTACTTC.

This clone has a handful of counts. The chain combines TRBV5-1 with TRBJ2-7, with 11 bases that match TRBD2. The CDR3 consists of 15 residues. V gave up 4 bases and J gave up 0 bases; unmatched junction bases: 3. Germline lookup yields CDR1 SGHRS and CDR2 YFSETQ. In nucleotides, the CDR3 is TGCGCCAGCAGCGAACTAGCGGGGGCCTCCTACGAGCAGTACGTC. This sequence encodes CASSELAGASYEQYV.

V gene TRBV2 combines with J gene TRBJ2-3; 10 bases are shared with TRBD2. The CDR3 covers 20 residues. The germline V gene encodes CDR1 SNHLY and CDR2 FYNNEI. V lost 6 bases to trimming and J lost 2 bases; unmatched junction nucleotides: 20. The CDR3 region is CASRFELTSGSSPSTDTQYF. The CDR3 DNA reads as TGTGCCAGCAGATTTGAGCTGACTAGCGGGTCTTCCCCTTCCACAGATACGCAGTATTTT.

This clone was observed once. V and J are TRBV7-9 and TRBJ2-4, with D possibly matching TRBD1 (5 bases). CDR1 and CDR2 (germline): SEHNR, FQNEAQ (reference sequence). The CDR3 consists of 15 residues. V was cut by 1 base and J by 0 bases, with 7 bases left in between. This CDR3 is CASSLEGIAKNIQYF. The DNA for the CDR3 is TGTGCCAGCAGCTTAGAGGGGATAGCCAAAAACATTCAGTACTTC.

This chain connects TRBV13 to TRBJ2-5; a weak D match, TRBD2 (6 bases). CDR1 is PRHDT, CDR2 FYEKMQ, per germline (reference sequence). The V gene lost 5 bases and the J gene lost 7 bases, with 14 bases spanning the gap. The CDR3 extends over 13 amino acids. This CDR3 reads CASSRTAEGTQYF. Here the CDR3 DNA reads TGTGCCAGCAGCCGGACTGCGGAGGGGACCCAGTACTTC.

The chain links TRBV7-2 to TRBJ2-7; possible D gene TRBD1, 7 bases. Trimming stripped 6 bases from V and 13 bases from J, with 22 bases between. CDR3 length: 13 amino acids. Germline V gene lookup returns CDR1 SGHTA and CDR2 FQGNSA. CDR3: CASRLTGRFVYYF. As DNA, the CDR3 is TGTGCCAGCAGACTGACAGGGAGGTTTGTATACTACTTC. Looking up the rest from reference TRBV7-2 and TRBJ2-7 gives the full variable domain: GAGVSQSPSNKVTEKGKDVELRCDPISGHTALYWYRQSLGQGLEFLIYFQGNSAPDKSGLPSDRFSAERTGGSVSTLTIQRTQQEDSAVYLCASRLTGRFVYYFGPGTRLTVT.

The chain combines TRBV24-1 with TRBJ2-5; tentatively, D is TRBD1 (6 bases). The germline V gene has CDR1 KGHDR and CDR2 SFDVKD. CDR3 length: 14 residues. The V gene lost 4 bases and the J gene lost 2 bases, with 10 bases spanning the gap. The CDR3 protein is CATSDTGNQETQYF. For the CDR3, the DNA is TGTGCCACCAGTGACACAGGGAATCAAGAGACCCAGTACTTC.